A selection of T cell receptor beta chains follows, all from one sample in a study of blood T cell repertoires in COVID-19. Sequenced by immunoSEQ multiplex PCR; TCRdb stores in-frame clones only, minus some. The sample records roughly 150,000 clones, about 86% being singletons. The sample was peripheral blood. The receptors stem from a woman between 65 and 79 years old with COVID-19, enrolled during active disease. The CDR3 runs from the conserved cysteine through the conserved F or W. Fields, in order: D gene, V gene, clone size, J gene, CDR3 protein, CDR3 DNA. The D gene is left open where the match is weak. Size is omitted from some rows. Given values are once, few, many or a class for expanded clones.

d_gene: TRBD1
v_gene: TRBV2
abundance: .
j_gene: TRBJ2-4
CDR3aa: CATSGSRNRGVAKNIQYF
CDR3nt: TGTGCCACCTCGGGGAGTAGAAACAGGGGAGTAGCCAAAAACATTCAGTACTTC

d_gene: TRBD2
v_gene: TRBV18
abundance: .
j_gene: TRBJ2-1
CDR3aa: CASSPIAGTTSYNEQFF
CDR3nt: TGTGCCAGCTCACCAATAGCTGGGACTACCTCCTACAATGAGCAGTTCTTC

d_gene: TRBD2
v_gene: TRBV9
abundance: .
j_gene: TRBJ2-3
CDR3aa: CASSVASGVLTDTQYF
CDR3nt: TGTGCCAGCAGCGTAGCTAGCGGGGTCCTCACAGATACGCAGTATTTT

d_gene: TRBD1
v_gene: TRBV28
abundance: once
j_gene: TRBJ1-4
CDR3aa: CASSSVGQGSEKLFF
CDR3nt: TGTGCCAGCAGCTCCGTTGGACAGGGGAGTGAAAAACTGTTTTTT

d_gene: .
v_gene: TRBV4-1
abundance: .
j_gene: TRBJ2-3
CDR3aa: CASSQALVEDGPSTDTQYF
CDR3nt: TGCGCCAGCAGCCAAGCCCTGGTGGAGGACGGGCCGAGCACAGATACGCAGTATTTT

d_gene: .
v_gene: TRBV5-5
abundance: once
j_gene: TRBJ1-5
CDR3aa: CASSLVYNQPQHF
CDR3nt: TGTGCCAGCAGCTTGGTATACAATCAGCCCCAGCATTTT

d_gene: .
v_gene: TRBV6-2/TRBV6-3
abundance: .
j_gene: TRBJ1-5
CDR3aa: CASSYSGDTNQPQHF
CDR3nt: TGTGCCAGCAGTTACTCAGGGGACACGAATCAGCCCCAGCATTTT

d_gene: .
v_gene: TRBV5-1
abundance: .
j_gene: TRBJ1-1
CDR3aa: CASSQEAGRTEAFF
CDR3nt: TGCGCCAGCAGTCAAGAGGCCGGGAGGACCGAAGCTTTCTTT

d_gene: TRBD1
v_gene: TRBV5-6
abundance: .
j_gene: TRBJ2-7
CDR3aa: CASSRGRQGTYEQYF
CDR3nt: TGTGCCAGCAGTAGGGGGAGACAGGGCACGTACGAGCAGTACTTC

d_gene: .
v_gene: TRBV3-1/TRBV3-2
abundance: .
j_gene: TRBJ2-5
CDR3aa: CASSPQLVVAGETQYF
CDR3nt: TGTGCCAGCAGCCCCCAGCTAGTAGTGGCGGGGGAGACCCAGTACTTC

d_gene: .
v_gene: TRBV11-3
abundance: .
j_gene: TRBJ1-5
CDR3aa: CASSLKLVQPQHF
CDR3nt: TGTGCCAGCAGCCTTAAACTCGTTCAGCCCCAGCATTTT

d_gene: .
v_gene: TRBV2
abundance: .
j_gene: TRBJ1-2
CDR3aa: CASNLGEGGYTF
CDR3nt: TGTGCCAGCAACTTGGGAGAGGGTGGCTACACCTTC

d_gene: TRBD1
v_gene: TRBV5-6
abundance: once
j_gene: TRBJ2-1
CDR3aa: CASSSDRGLLNYNEQFF
CDR3nt: TGTGCCAGCAGCTCGGACAGGGGACTACTGAACTACAATGAGCAGTTCTTC

d_gene: TRBD1
v_gene: TRBV15
abundance: .
j_gene: TRBJ1-1
CDR3aa: CATNRDRASIEAFF
CDR3nt: TGTGCCACTAACCGGGACAGGGCGAGCATTGAAGCTTTCTTT

d_gene: .
v_gene: TRBV29-1
abundance: .
j_gene: TRBJ2-5
CDR3aa: CSAGQLEETQYF
CDR3nt: TGCAGCGCTGGACAGTTAGAAGAGACCCAGTACTTC

d_gene: TRBD1
v_gene: TRBV18
abundance: .
j_gene: TRBJ2-7
CDR3aa: CASSLDRATDEQYF
CDR3nt: TGTGCCAGCTCACTGGACAGGGCCACGGACGAGCAGTACTTC

d_gene: TRBD1
v_gene: TRBV11-1
abundance: .
j_gene: TRBJ1-1
CDR3aa: CASSPDRANTEAFF
CDR3nt: TGTGCCAGCAGCCCCGACAGGGCGAACACTGAAGCTTTCTTT

d_gene: TRBD2
v_gene: TRBV2
abundance: .
j_gene: TRBJ2-1
CDR3aa: CASSADSGSYNEQFF
CDR3nt: TGTGCCAGCAGTGCCGATAGCGGGTCCTACAATGAGCAGTTCTTC